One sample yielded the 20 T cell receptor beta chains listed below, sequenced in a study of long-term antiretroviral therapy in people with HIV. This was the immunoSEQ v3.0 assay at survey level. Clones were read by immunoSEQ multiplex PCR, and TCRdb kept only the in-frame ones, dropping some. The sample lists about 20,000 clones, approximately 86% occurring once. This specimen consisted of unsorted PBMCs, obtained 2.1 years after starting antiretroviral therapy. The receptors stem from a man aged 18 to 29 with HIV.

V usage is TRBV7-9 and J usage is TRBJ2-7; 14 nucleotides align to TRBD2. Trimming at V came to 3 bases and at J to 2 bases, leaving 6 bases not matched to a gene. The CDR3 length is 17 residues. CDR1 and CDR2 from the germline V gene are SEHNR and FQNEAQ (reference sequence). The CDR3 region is CASSFGTSGSGTYEQYF. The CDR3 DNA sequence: TGTGCCAGCAGCTTCGGGACTAGCGGGAGTGGAACCTACGAGCAGTACTTC.

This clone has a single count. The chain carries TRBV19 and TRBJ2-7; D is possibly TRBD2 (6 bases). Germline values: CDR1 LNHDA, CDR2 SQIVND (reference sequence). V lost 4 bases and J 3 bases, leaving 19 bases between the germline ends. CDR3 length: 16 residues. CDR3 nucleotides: TGTGCCAGTAGTACTCCCCCGGGACTGCTATTCTACGAGCAGTACTTC. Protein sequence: CASSTPPGLLFYEQYF. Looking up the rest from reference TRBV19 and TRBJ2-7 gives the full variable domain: DGGITQSPKYLFRKEGQNVTLSCEQNLNHDAMYWYRQDPGQGLRLIYYSQIVNDFQKGDIAEGYSVSREKKESFPLTVTSAQKNPTAFYLCASSTPPGLLFYEQYFGPGTRLTVT.

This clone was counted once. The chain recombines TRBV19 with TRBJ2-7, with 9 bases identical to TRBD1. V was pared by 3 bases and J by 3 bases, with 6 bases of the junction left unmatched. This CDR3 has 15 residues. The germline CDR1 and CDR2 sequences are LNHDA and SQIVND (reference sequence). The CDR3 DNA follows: TGTGCCAGTAGTATGGGGGACAGGGCCGTCTACGAGCAGTACTTC. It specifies CASSMGDRAVYEQYF.

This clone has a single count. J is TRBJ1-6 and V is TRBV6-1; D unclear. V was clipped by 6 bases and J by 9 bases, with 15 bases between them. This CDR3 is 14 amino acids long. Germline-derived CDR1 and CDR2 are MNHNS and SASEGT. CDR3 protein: CASSPPRRLSPLHF. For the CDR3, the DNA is TGTGCCAGCAGCCCCCCGAGGCGCCTTTCACCCCTCCACTTT.

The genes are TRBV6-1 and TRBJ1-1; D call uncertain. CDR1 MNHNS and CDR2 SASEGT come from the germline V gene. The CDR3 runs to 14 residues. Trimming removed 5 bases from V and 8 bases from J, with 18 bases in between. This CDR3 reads CASSNIPGPNEAFF. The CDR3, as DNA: TGTGCCAGCAGTAACATACCAGGACCCAACGAAGCTTTCTTT.

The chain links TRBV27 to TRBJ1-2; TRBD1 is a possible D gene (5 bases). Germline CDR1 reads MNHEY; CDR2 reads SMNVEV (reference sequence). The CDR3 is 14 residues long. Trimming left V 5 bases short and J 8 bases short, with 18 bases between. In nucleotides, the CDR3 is TGTGCCAGCAGTCCGGGACCAGAGATATGGGGCTACACCTTC. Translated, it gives CASSPGPEIWGYTF.

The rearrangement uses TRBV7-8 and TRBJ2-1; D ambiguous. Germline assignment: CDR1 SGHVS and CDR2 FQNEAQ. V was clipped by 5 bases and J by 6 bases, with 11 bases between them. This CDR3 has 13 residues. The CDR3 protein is CASSPTVGNEQFF. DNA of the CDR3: TGTGCCAGCAGCCCGACCGTCGGCAATGAGCAGTTCTTC.

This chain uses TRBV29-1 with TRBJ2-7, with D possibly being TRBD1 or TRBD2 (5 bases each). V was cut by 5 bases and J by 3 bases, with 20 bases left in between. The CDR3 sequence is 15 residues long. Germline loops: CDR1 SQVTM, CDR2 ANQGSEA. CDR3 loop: CSVQEARQGDYEQYF. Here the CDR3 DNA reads TGCAGCGTTCAGGAAGCCCGGCAGGGAGACTACGAGCAGTACTTC.

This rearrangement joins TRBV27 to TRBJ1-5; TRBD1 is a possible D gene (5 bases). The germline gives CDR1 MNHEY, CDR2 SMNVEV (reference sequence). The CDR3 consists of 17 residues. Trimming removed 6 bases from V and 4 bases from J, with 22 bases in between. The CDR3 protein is CASRVRQRRSGNQPQHF. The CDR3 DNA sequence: TGTGCCAGCAGAGTAAGACAGCGACGGAGCGGAAATCAGCCCCAGCATTTT.

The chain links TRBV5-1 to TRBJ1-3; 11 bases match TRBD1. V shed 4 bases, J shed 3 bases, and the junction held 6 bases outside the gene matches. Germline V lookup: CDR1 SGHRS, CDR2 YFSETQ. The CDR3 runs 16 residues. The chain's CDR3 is CASSPGTGGFGNTIYF. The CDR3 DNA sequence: TGCGCCAGCAGCCCGGGGACAGGGGGATTTGGAAACACCATATATTTT.

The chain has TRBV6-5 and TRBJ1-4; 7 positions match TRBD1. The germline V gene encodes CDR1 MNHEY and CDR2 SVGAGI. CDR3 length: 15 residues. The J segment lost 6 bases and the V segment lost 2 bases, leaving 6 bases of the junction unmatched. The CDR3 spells CASSYTDRAHEKLFF. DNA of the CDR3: TGTGCCAGCAGTTACACCGACAGGGCCCATGAAAAACTGTTTTTT.

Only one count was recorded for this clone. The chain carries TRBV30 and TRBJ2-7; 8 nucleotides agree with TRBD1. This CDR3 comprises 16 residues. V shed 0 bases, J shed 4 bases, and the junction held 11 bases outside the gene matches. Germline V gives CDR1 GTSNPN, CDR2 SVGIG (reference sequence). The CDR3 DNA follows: TGTGCCTGGAGTGTACCCCAGACAGGGGTTAGGTACGAGCAGTACTTC. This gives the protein CAWSVPQTGVRYEQYF.

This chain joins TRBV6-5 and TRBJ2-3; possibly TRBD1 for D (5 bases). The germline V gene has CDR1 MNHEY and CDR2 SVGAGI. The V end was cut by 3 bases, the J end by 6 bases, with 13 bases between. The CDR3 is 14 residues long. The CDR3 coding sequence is TGTGCCAGCAGTTATTCACAGGAGTCGGATACGCAGTATTTT. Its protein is CASSYSQESDTQYF.

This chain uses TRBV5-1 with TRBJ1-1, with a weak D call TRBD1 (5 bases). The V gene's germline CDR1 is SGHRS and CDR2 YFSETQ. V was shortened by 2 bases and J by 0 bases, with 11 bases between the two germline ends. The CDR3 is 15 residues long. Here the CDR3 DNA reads TGCGCCAGCAGCTTCGAGGGGATCCTGAACACTGAAGCTTTCTTT. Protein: CASSFEGILNTEAFF.

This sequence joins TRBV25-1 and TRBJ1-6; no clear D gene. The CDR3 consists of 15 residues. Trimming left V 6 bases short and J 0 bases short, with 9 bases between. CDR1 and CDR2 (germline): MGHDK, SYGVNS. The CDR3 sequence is CASRPGSSYNSPLHF. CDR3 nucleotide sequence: TGTGCCAGCAGACCAGGAAGCTCCTATAATTCACCCCTCCACTTT.

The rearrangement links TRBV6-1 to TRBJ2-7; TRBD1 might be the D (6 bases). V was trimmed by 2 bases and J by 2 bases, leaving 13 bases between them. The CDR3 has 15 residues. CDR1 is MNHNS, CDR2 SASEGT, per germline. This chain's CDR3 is CASSERPGEPYEQYF. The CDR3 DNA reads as TGTGCCAGCAGTGAACGGCCAGGGGAGCCCTACGAGCAGTACTTC.

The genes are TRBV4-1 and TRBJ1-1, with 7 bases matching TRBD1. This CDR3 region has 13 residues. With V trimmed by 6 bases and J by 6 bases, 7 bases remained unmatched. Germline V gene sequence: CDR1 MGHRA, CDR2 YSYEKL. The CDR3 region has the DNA TGCGCCAGCAGTCGGACAGGAACCGCTGAAGCTTTCTTT. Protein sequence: CASSRTGTAEAFF.

The CDR3 DNA follows: TGCGCCAGCAGCCCGACCCGGCAGGGGCTCCAGTACTTC. It yields the protein CASSPTRQGLQYF. V usage is TRBV4-3 and J usage is TRBJ2-7; the D gene is possibly TRBD1 (6 bases). CDR3 length: 13 residues. The V gene lost 4 bases and the J gene lost 10 bases, with 17 bases spanning the gap. Germline CDR1 LGHNA, CDR2 YSLEER.

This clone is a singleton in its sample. The CDR3 is CASSLPQTAFF. The CDR3 coding sequence is TGTGCCAGCAGCTTACCGCAGACAGCTTTCTTT. This chain uses TRBV7-3 with TRBJ1-1, with D uncertain. Trimming took off 2 bases at V and 10 bases at J, with 8 bases between the two ends. The CDR3 spans 11 residues. Germline V gene lookup returns CDR1 SGHTA and CDR2 FQGTGA.

CDR3 nucleotide sequence: TGTGCCAGCAGCGTGGGAAGTGGGTCCTACGAGCAGTACTTC. This codes for CASSVGSGSYEQYF. This chain uses TRBV9 with TRBJ2-7; D is unclear. The V and J ends lost 2 bases and 1 base respectively, with 10 bases between them. The CDR3 has 14 residues. CDR1 SGDLS and CDR2 YYNGEE come from the germline V gene.